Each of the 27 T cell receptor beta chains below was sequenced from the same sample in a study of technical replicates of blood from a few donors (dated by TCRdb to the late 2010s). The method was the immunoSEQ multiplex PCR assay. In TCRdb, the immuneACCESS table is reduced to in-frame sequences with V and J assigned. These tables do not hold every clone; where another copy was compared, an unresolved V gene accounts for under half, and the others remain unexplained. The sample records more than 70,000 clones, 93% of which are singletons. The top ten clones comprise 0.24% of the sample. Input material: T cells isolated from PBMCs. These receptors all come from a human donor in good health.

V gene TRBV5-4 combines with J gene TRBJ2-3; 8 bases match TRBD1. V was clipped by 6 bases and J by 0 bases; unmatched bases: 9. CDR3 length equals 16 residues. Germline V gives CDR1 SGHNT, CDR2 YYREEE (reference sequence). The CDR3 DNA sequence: TGTGCCAGCACCCCCCCGGGGGACAGGAGCACAGATACGCAGTATTTT. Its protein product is CASTPPGDRSTDTQYF.

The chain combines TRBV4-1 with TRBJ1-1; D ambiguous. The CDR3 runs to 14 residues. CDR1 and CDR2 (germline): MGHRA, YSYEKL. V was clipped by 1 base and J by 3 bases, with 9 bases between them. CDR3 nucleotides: TGCGCCAGCAGCCAAGGGGCTGTGTACACTGAAGCTTTCTTT. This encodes CASSQGAVYTEAFF.

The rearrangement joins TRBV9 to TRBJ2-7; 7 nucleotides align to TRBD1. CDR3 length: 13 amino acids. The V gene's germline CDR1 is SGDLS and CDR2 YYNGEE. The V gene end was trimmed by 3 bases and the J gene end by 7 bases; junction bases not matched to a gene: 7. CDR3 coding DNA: TGTGCCAGCAGCGGACGGGACAGTGAGGAGCAGTACTTC. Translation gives CASSGRDSEEQYF.

As DNA, the CDR3 is TGTGCCAGCAGCCCAAGGACGGGGGATAACGCGAGAGCTTTCTTT. It encodes CASSPRTGDNARAFF. This rearrangement joins TRBV6-5 to TRBJ1-1; the D gene is possibly TRBD1 (5 bases). The ends were cut back, 6 bases at V and 10 bases at J, with 24 bases in the middle. The CDR3 length is 15 residues. Germline values: CDR1 MNHEY, CDR2 SVGAGI.

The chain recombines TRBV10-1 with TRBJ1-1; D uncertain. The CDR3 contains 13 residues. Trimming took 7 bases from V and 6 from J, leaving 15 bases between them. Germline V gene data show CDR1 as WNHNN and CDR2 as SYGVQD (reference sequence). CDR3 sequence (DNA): TGCGCCAGCACTAGCAGGTTTTTATCTGAAGCTTTCTTT. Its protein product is CASTSRFLSEAFF.

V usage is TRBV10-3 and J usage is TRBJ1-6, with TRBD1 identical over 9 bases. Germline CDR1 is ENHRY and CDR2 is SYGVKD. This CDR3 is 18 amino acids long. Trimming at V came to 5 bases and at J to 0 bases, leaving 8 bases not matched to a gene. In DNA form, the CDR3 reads TGTGCCATCAGTTCTCCGGGACAGGGTACCTCCTATAATTCACCCCTCCACTTT. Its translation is CAISSPGQGTSYNSPLHF.

CDR3 nucleotides: TGTGCCAGCAGTATAACAGTGAACACTGAAGCTTTCTTT. Its protein is CASSITVNTEAFF. This sequence joins TRBV2 and TRBJ1-1; D uncertain. Trimming shortened V by 5 bases and J by 0 bases, and 7 bases separated the two germline ends. The germline V gene encodes CDR1 SNHLY and CDR2 FYNNEI. This CDR3 contains 13 residues. Filled out from reference TRBV2 and TRBJ1-1, the complete variable domain reads EPEVTQTPSHQVTQMGQEVILRCVPISNHLYFYWYRQILGQKVEFLVSFYNNEISEKSEIFDDQFSVERPDGSNFTLKIRSTKLEDSAMYFCASSITVNTEAFFGQGTRLTVV.

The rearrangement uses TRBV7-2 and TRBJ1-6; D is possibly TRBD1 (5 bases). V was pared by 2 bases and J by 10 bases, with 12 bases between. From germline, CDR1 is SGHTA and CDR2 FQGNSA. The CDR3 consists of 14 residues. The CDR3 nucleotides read TGTGCCAGCAGCTTATCGGGGGTAAGCTCACCCCTCCACTTT. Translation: CASSLSGVSSPLHF.

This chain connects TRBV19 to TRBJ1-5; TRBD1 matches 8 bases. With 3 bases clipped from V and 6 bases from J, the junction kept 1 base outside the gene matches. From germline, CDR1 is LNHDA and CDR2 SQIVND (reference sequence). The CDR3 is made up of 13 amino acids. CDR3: CASSIQGAQPQHF. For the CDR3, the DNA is TGTGCCAGTAGTATCCAGGGGGCTCAGCCCCAGCATTTT.

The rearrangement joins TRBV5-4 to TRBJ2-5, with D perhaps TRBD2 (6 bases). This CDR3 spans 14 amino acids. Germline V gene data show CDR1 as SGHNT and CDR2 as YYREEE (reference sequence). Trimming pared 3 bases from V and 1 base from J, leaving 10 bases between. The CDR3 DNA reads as TGTGCCAGCAGCTCAGGCGGGACCCAAGAGACCCAGTACTTC. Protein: CASSSGGTQETQYF.

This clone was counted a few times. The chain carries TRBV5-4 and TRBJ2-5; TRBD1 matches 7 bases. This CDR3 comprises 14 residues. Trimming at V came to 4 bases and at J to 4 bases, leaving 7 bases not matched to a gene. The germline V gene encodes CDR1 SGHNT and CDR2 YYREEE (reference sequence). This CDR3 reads CASSDYRGGETQYF. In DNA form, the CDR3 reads TGTGCCAGCAGCGATTACAGGGGTGGAGAGACCCAGTACTTC.

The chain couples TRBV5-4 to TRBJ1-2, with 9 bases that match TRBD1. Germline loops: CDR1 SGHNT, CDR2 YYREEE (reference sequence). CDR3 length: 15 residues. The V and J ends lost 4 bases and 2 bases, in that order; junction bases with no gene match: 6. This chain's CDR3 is CASSPRTGANYGYTF. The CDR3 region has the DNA TGTGCCAGCAGCCCGCGGACAGGGGCAAACTATGGCTACACCTTC. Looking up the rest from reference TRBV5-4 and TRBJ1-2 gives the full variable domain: ETGVTQSPTHLIKTRGQQVTLRCSSQSGHNTVSWYQQALGQGPQFIFQYYREEENGRGNFPPRFSGLQFPNYSSELNVNALELDDSALYLCASSPRTGANYGYTFGSGTRLTVV.

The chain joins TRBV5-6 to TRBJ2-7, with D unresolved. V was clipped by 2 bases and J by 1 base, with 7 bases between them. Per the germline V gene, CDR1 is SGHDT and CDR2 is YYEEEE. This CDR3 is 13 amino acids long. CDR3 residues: CASSFPKSYEQYF. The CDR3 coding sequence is TGTGCCAGCAGCTTTCCAAAATCCTACGAGCAGTACTTC.

In DNA, the CDR3 is TGTGCCAGTAGTGATCCGGCGACAGCTAAGGGTGTCGATCAGCCCCAGCATTTT. It specifies CASSDPATAKGVDQPQHF. V usage is TRBV19 and J usage is TRBJ1-5, with D tentatively TRBD1 (5 bases). Trimming stripped 5 bases from V and 5 bases from J, with 25 bases between. The CDR3 totals 18 residues. Germline V gene sequence: CDR1 LNHDA, CDR2 SQIVND (reference sequence).

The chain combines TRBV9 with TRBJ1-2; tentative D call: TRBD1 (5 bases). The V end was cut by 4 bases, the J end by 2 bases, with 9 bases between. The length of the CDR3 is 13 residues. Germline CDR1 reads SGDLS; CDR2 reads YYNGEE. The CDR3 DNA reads TGTGCCAGCAGCCGTCGGGGGAACTATGGCTACACCTTC. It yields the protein CASSRRGNYGYTF.

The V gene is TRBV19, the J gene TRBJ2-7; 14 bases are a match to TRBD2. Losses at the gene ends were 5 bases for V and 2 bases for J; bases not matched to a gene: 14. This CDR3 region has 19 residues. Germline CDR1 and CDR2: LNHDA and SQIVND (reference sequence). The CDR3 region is CASSPWTSGRLDNTYEQYF. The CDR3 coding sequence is TGTGCCAGTAGTCCCTGGACTAGCGGGAGGTTAGACAATACCTACGAGCAGTACTTC. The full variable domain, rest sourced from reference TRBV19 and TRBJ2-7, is DGGITQSPKYLFRKEGQNVTLSCEQNLNHDAMYWYRQDPGQGLRLIYYSQIVNDFQKGDIAEGYSVSREKKESFPLTVTSAQKNPTAFYLCASSPWTSGRLDNTYEQYFGPGTRLTVT.

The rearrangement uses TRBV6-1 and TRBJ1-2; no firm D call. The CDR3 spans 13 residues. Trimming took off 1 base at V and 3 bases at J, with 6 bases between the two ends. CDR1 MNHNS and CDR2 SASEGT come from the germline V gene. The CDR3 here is CASSEGAYYGYTF. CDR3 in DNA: TGTGCCAGCAGTGAAGGAGCATACTATGGCTACACCTTC.

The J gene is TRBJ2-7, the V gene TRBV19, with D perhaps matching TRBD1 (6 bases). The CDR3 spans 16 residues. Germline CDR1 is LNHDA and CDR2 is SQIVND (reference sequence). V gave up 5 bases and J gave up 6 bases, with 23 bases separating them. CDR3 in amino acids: CASSRHPGTRPGEQYF. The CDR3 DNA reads TGTGCCAGTAGTCGCCACCCCGGGACAAGACCTGGCGAGCAGTACTTC.

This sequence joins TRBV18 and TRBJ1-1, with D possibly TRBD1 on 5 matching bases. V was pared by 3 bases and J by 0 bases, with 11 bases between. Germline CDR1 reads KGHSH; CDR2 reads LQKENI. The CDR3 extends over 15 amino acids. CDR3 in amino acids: CASSPGGGLNTEAFF. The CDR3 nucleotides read TGTGCCAGCTCACCCGGGGGAGGGTTGAACACTGAAGCTTTCTTT. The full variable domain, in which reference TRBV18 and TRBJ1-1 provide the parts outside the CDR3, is NAGVMQNPRHLVRRRGQEARLRCSPMKGHSHVYWYRQLPEEGLKFMVYLQKENIIDESGMPKERFSAEFPKEGPSILRIQQVVRGDSAAYFCASSPGGGLNTEAFFGQGTRLTVV.

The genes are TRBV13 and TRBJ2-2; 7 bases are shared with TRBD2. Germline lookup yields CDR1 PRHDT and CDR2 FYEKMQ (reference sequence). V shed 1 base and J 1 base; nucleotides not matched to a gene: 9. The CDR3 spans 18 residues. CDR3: CASSLDGGSHRNTGELFF. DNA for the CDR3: TGTGCCAGCAGCTTAGACGGCGGGAGCCATCGGAACACCGGGGAGCTGTTTTTT.

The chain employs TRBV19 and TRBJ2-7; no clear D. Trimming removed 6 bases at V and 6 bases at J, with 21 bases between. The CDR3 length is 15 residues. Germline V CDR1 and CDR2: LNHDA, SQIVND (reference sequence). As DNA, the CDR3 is TGTGCCAGTAGCTACATGGCACGGAGTACGCGCGAGCAGTACTTC. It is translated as CASSYMARSTREQYF.

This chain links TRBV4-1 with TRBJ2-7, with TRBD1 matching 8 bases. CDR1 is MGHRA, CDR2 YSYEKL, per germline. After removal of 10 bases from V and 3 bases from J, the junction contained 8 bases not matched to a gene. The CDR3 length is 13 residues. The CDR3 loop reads CANKDRDVYEQYF. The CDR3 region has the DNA TGCGCCAACAAGGACAGGGACGTCTACGAGCAGTACTTC.

The CDR3 is CASSYYTSGEGQPQHF. In nucleotides, the CDR3 is TGTGCCAGCAGTTACTATACCTCAGGGGAGGGTCAGCCCCAGCATTTT. This chain joins TRBV6-6 and TRBJ1-5; weak D call: TRBD1 (6 bases). Trimming took off 1 base at V and 6 bases at J, with 16 bases between the two ends. Germline CDR1 is MNHNY and CDR2 is SVGAGI (reference sequence). The CDR3 spans 16 residues.

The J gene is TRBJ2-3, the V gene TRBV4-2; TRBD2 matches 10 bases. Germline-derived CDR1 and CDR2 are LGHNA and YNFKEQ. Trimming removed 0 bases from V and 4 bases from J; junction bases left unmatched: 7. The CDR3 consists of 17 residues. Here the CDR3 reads CASSQDRSSGRSDTQYF. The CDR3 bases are TGTGCCAGCAGCCAAGATCGGAGTAGCGGGAGGTCAGATACGCAGTATTTT.

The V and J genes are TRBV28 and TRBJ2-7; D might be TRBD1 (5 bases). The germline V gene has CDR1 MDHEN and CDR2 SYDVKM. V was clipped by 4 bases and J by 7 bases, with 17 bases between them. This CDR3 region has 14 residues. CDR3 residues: CASSSQGMVGEQYF. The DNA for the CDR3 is TGTGCCAGCAGTTCCCAGGGTATGGTCGGTGAGCAGTACTTC.

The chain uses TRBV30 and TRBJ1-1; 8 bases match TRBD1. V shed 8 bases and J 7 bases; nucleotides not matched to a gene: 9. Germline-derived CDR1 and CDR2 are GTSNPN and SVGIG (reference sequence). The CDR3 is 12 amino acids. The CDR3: CARTGQGGEAFF. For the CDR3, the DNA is TGTGCCCGGACAGGACAGGGCGGTGAAGCTTTCTTT.

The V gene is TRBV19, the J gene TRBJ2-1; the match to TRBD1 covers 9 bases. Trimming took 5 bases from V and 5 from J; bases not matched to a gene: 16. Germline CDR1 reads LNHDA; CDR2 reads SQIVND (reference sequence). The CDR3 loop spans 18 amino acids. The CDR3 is CASSVLKFTGGAHNEQFF. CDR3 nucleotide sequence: TGTGCCAGTAGTGTTCTTAAGTTTACAGGGGGCGCTCACAATGAGCAGTTCTTC.